These T cell receptor beta chains were read from a single sample in a study of T cell changes during pregnancy in multiple sclerosis. Sequencing used immunoSEQ multiplex PCR; TCRdb keeps in-frame clones, though not all of them. The sample lists over 85,000 clones, 91% seen once, with about 1.7% in the top ten. The specimen was peripheral blood, collected after pregnancy. All receptors derive from a female donor in good health, enrolled as a control in a pregnancy study. CDR3s include the opening cysteine and the closing phenylalanine or tryptophan. A D gene is named only where the DNA matches it firmly. Size tells how often a clone was seen (once, few, many) or the class of an expanded clone, and some rows leave it out.

clone_size,v_call,d_call,j_call,cdr3_aa,cdr3_nt
NA,TRBV15,TRBD2,TRBJ2-7,CATSSRTSGEYEQYF,TGTGCCACCAGCAGTAGGACTAGCGGGGAATACGAGCAGTACTTC
NA,TRBV29-1,NA,TRBJ1-1,CSVTVMNTEAFF,TGCAGCGTGACAGTGATGAACACTGAAGCTTTCTTT
NA,TRBV7-2,NA,TRBJ1-6,CASSLSEARNNSPLHF,TGTGCCAGCAGCTTATCGGAGGCCCGGAATAATTCACCCCTCCACTTT
NA,TRBV6-5,TRBD1,TRBJ1-5,CASSYGQAGQPQHF,TGTGCCAGCAGTTACGGACAGGCTGGTCAGCCCCAGCATTTT
NA,TRBV2,NA,TRBJ2-7,CASKVRVGEQYF,TGTGCCAGCAAGGTCCGGGTCGGCGAGCAGTACTTC
NA,TRBV30,NA,TRBJ2-1,CAWTDGLYNEQFF,TGTGCCTGGACCGATGGACTGTACAATGAGCAGTTCTTC
NA,TRBV30,TRBD1,TRBJ2-4,CAWSEGAEGNIQYF,TGTGCCTGGAGTGAGGGGGCAGAGGGAAACATTCAGTACTTC
NA,TRBV5-5,TRBD1,TRBJ2-7,CASSRGTGQYEQYF,TGTGCCAGCAGCCGTGGGACAGGGCAGTACGAGCAGTACTTC
NA,TRBV7-9,NA,TRBJ2-3,CASSYSSSTDTQYF,TGTGCCAGCAGCTACAGTTCGAGCACAGATACGCAGTATTTT
NA,TRBV7-9,TRBD2,TRBJ2-3,CASSRGPSGVGTDTQYF,TGTGCCAGCAGCCGGGGGCCTAGCGGGGTTGGTACAGATACGCAGTATTTT
NA,TRBV6-1,NA,TRBJ1-4,CASSESPGKRGEKLFF,TGTGCCAGCAGTGAGTCGCCAGGGAAGAGAGGTGAAAAACTGTTTTTT
NA,TRBV7-8,NA,TRBJ2-2,CASSERTGPGELFF,TGTGCCAGCAGCGAGCGAACAGGGCCCGGGGAGCTGTTTTTT
once,TRBV7-8,NA,TRBJ1-2,CASSLKTERDGYTF,TGTGCCAGCAGCCTAAAGACAGAACGCGACGGCTACACCTTC
NA,TRBV7-9,NA,TRBJ1-5,CASSPPGGNQPQHF,TGTGCCAGCAGCCCGCCTGGAGGCAATCAGCCCCAGCATTTT
NA,TRBV7-8,TRBD1,TRBJ1-1,CASGRQGGAFF,TGTGCCAGCGGGAGACAGGGAGGAGCTTTCTTT
NA,TRBV6-5,TRBD1,TRBJ2-7,CASTQTGAHEQYF,TGTGCCAGCACCCAGACAGGGGCCCACGAGCAGTACTTC
NA,TRBV5-1,NA,TRBJ1-1,CASSSQANAEAFF,TGCGCCAGCAGCTCACAGGCTAACGCTGAAGCTTTCTTT
NA,TRBV6-5,NA,TRBJ2-7,CASSLRGGLSYEQYF,TGTGCCAGCAGCCTTCGCGGGGGCCTCTCCTACGAGCAGTACTTC
NA,TRBV7-9,TRBD2,TRBJ2-5,CASSFGLAGQETQYF,TGTGCCAGCAGCTTCGGACTAGCGGGGCAAGAGACCCAGTACTTC
NA,TRBV6-4,NA,TRBJ2-3,CASSDQGLTTDTQYF,TGTGCCAGCAGTGACCAGGGGTTGACCACAGATACGCAGTATTTT
NA,TRBV11-2,NA,TRBJ2-1,CASSQRGRFNEQFF,TGTGCCAGCAGCCAAAGGGGCCGGTTCAATGAGCAGTTCTTC
NA,TRBV6-6,TRBD2,TRBJ2-7,CASSQRGNEQYF,TGTGCCAGCTCCCAGCGGGGGAACGAGCAGTACTTC